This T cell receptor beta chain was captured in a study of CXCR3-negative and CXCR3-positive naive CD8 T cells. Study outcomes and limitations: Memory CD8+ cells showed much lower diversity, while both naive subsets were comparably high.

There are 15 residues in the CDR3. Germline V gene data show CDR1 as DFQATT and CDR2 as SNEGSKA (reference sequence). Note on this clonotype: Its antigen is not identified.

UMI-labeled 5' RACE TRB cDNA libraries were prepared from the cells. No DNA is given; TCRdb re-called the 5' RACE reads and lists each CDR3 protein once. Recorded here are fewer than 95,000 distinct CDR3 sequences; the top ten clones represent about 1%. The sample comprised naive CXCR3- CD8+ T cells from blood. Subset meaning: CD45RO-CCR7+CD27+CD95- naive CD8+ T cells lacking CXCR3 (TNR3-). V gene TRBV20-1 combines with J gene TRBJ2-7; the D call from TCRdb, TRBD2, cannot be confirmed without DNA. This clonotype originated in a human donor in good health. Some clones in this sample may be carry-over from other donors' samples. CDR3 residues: CSALAPGDLSYEQYF.